These 15 T cell receptor beta chains share one sample of origin, sequenced in a study of beta chain features in type 1 diabetes. Sequenced material consisted of expressed TCRB transcripts (all of the isolated RNA was reverse transcribed). Repertoires were generated with immunoSEQ multiplex PCR, while TCRdb's copy carries only in-frame clones and drops some. This sample yields roughly 300,000 clones, of which 7.5% to 9% are seen a single time; under 0.5% belongs to the top ten. Sequences were obtained from central memory CD4+ T cells from blood. The receptors come from a woman aged 18-35 years in good health.

This clone was seen at least ten times. The J gene is TRBJ2-1, the V gene TRBV11-3; D gene ambiguous. The V end lost 1 base, the J end lost 2 bases, and 12 bases lay between the germline ends. Germline V lookup: CDR1 SGHNT, CDR2 YENEEA. The CDR3 consists of 16 residues. The CDR3 DNA reads TGTGCCAGCAGCTTAGGGATTAGTCGGACCTACAATGAGCAGTTCTTC. Amino acid sequence: CASSLGISRTYNEQFF. Filled out from reference TRBV11-3 and TRBJ2-1, the complete variable domain reads EAGVVQSPRYKIIEKKQPVAFWCNPISGHNTLYWYLQNLGQGPELLIRYENEEAVDDSQLPKDRFSAERLKGVDSTLKIQPAELGDSAVYLCASSLGISRTYNEQFFGPGTRLTVL.

This clone was seen more than once but under ten times. This rearrangement joins TRBV28 to TRBJ2-1; 12 nucleotides match TRBD2. Losses at the gene ends were 3 bases for V and 7 bases for J; bases not matched to a gene: 4. This CDR3 is built from 15 residues. Germline V gene data show CDR1 as MDHEN and CDR2 as SYDVKM. CDR3 amino acids: CASSFGLAGRNEQFF. The CDR3 region has the DNA TGTGCCAGCAGTTTCGGACTAGCGGGACGTAATGAGCAGTTCTTC.

This clone was seen a handful of times. The chain uses TRBV5-4 and TRBJ2-2, with a tentative D call TRBD2 (6 bases). This CDR3 spans 15 amino acids. V shed 4 bases and J shed 4 bases, with 14 bases lying between them. Per the germline V gene, CDR1 is SGHNT and CDR2 is YYREEE (reference sequence). The CDR3 DNA sequence: TGTGCCAGCAGCCCTGCGGGACGAGTCACCGGGGAGCTGTTTTTT. This codes for CASSPAGRVTGELFF.

This clone was counted only a few times. The chain joins TRBV7-9 to TRBJ1-5; perhaps TRBD1 as D (6 bases). The CDR3 totals 15 residues. Germline V gene lookup returns CDR1 SEHNR and CDR2 FQNEAQ (reference sequence). The V end was cut by 1 base, the J end by 3 bases, with 10 bases between. The CDR3: CASSLVGGPNQPQHF. The CDR3 region has the DNA TGTGCCAGCAGCTTAGTCGGGGGCCCCAATCAGCCCCAGCATTTT.

The J gene is TRBJ2-5, the V gene TRBV7-9; either TRBD1 or TRBD2 may fit D (7 bases each). Germline CDR1 and CDR2: SEHNR and FQNEAQ (reference sequence). V lost 1 base to trimming and J lost 7 bases, with 16 bases between them. This CDR3 region has 15 residues. CDR3 sequence reads: CASSLGQGGSGTQYF. For the CDR3, the DNA is TGTGCCAGCAGCTTAGGACAGGGAGGGTCCGGGACCCAGTACTTC.

The chain uses TRBV6-1 and TRBJ2-1; D possibly corresponds to TRBD1 (5 bases). The V gene's germline CDR1 is MNHNS and CDR2 SASEGT. The CDR3 length is 12 residues. V was pared by 6 bases and J by 4 bases, with 7 bases between. The CDR3 spells CASSDSYNEQFF. In DNA, the CDR3 is TGTGCCAGCAGCGACAGTTACAATGAGCAGTTCTTC.

This clone has just a few counts. The J gene is TRBJ1-1, the V gene TRBV18; D perhaps matches TRBD1 (5 bases). The CDR3 sequence is 16 residues long. CDR1 KGHSH and CDR2 LQKENI come from the germline V gene. V lost 2 bases and J lost 1, with 14 bases in between. The CDR3 reads CASSPRGAGTNTEAFF. In DNA, the CDR3 is TGTGCCAGCTCACCAAGAGGGGCAGGGACGAACACTGAAGCTTTCTTT.

This chain links TRBV28 with TRBJ2-5; D might be TRBD2 (5 bases). Germline CDR1 is MDHEN and CDR2 is SYDVKM. The V gene lost 6 bases and the J gene lost 1 base, with 9 bases spanning the gap. The CDR3 consists of 13 residues. The chain's CDR3 is CASSTGLQETQYF. The DNA of the CDR3 is TGTGCCAGCAGCACCGGACTCCAAGAGACCCAGTACTTC.

The table lists this clone with a few counts. The chain couples TRBV28 to TRBJ1-1, with a tentative D call TRBD1 (6 bases). Germline V gene data show CDR1 as MDHEN and CDR2 as SYDVKM. Trimming removed 6 bases from V and 4 bases from J, with 21 bases in between. CDR3 length: 16 residues. The CDR3 DNA reads as TGTGCCAGCAGACCACAAGCCGGGACACTCATCACTGAAGCTTTCTTT. It translates to CASRPQAGTLITEAFF.

A few counts support this clone. The chain employs TRBV10-3 and TRBJ2-7; 10 bases agree with TRBD2. This CDR3 has 13 amino acids. V was pared by 5 bases and J by 4 bases, with 2 bases of the junction left unmatched. Germline loops: CDR1 ENHRY, CDR2 SYGVKD. The CDR3 sequence: CAISTSGNYEQYF. The CDR3 region has the DNA TGTGCCATCAGTACTAGCGGGAATTACGAGCAGTACTTC.

Many counts were recorded for this clone. The chain combines TRBV28 with TRBJ2-5, with D hard to call. The CDR3 runs 12 residues. Trimming stripped 6 bases from V and 4 bases from J, with 9 bases between. Germline lookup yields CDR1 MDHEN and CDR2 SYDVKM. The CDR3 coding sequence is TGTGCCAGCAGGGGCTTGGGAGAGACCCAGTACTTC. Protein product: CASRGLGETQYF.

This clone has just a few counts. V gene TRBV7-9 combines with J gene TRBJ2-7; possible D gene TRBD1, 6 bases. V gave up 4 bases and J gave up 3 bases, with 13 bases separating them. There are 14 residues in the CDR3. Germline V gives CDR1 SEHNR, CDR2 FQNEAQ (reference sequence). The CDR3 coding sequence is TGTGCCAGCAGCTCGGACAGAGAAATCTACGAGCAGTACTTC. Its translation: CASSSDREIYEQYF.

J is TRBJ2-7 and V is TRBV9; the D is unclear. Germline V gene sequence: CDR1 SGDLS, CDR2 YYNGEE. The CDR3 spans 13 residues. V lost 4 bases to trimming and J lost 1 base, with 9 bases between them. The CDR3 DNA sequence: TGTGCCAGCAGCTTTGGGCTTTCCTACGAGCAGTACTTC. Protein product: CASSFGLSYEQYF.

V is TRBV5-1 and J is TRBJ2-5; 8 nucleotides agree with TRBD2. Germline values: CDR1 SGHRS, CDR2 YFSETQ. The CDR3 length is 17 residues. The J segment lost 0 bases and the V segment lost 2 bases, leaving 9 bases of the junction unmatched. CDR3 residues: CASSLYLSGKNQETQYF. CDR3 DNA sequence: TGCGCCAGCAGCTTATACCTTAGCGGGAAAAACCAAGAGACCCAGTACTTC.

The chain has TRBV15 and TRBJ1-5, with 7 positions matching TRBD1. The CDR3 loop spans 12 amino acids. Trimming removed 5 bases from V and 9 bases from J; junction bases left unmatched: 4. Germline CDR1 reads LNHNV; CDR2 reads YYDKDF (reference sequence). The DNA of the CDR3 is TGTGCCACCAGCCGGACAGGTGGGCCCCAGCATTTT. This gives the protein CATSRTGGPQHF. Together with reference TRBV15 and TRBJ1-5, the CDR3 gives the full variable domain: DAMVIQNPRYQVTQFGKPVTLSCSQTLNHNVMYWYQQKSSQAPKLLFHYYDKDFNNEADTPDNFQSRRPNTSFCFLDIRSPGLGDTAMYLCATSRTGGPQHFGDGTRLSIL.